These T cell receptor beta chains were read from a single sample in a study of post-analysis software for immune sequencing data. TCRdb re-called the PCR reads through MiXCR, storing one row per CDR3 protein. Of approximately 150,000 distinct CDR3 sequences listed, about 30% were seen once; the top ten hold about 1.6%. Sequencing input: blood. These receptor sequences come from a girl aged 10 to 17 with multiple sclerosis. CDR3s include the opening cysteine and the closing phenylalanine or tryptophan. The D gene is left open where the match is weak. Clone size is shown for a subset of rows, as once, few, many or a class of expanded clone.

CDR3 DNA: TGCGCCAGCAGCTTGGGAGGGGACTATGGCTACACCTTC
CDR3 protein: CASSLGGDYGYTF
clone size: few
V gene: TRBV5-1
D gene: NA
J gene: TRBJ1-2

CDR3 DNA: TGTGCCAGCAGTTTAGGGGGCGGGTATAGCAATCAGCCCCAGCATTTT
CDR3 protein: CASSLGGGYSNQPQHF
clone size: few
V gene: TRBV28
D gene: NA
J gene: TRBJ1-5

CDR3 DNA: TGTGCCAGCAGTTGGGGGACAGCCGGGGGGGCCCTCCACTTT
CDR3 protein: CASSWGTAGGALHF
clone size: NA
V gene: TRBV27
D gene: TRBD1
J gene: TRBJ1-6

CDR3 DNA: TGCGCCGGCAGCCCGATAGGGCAAGGGGCCGGGGAGCTGTTTTTT
CDR3 protein: CAGSPIGQGAGELFF
clone size: NA
V gene: TRBV4-1
D gene: NA
J gene: TRBJ2-2

CDR3 DNA: TGTGCCAGCAGTTACCCAGCGGGAGTGAGTGACGAGCAGTACTTC
CDR3 protein: CASSYPAGVSDEQYF
clone size: many
V gene: TRBV6-6
D gene: TRBD2
J gene: TRBJ2-7

CDR3 DNA: TGCAGCGCCTCCCGCGGGGAAAACTCTGGAAACACCATATATTTT
CDR3 protein: CSASRGENSGNTIYF
clone size: NA
V gene: TRBV29-1
D gene: NA
J gene: TRBJ1-3

CDR3 DNA: TGTGCCAGCAGCGTAGGGGGGGAGAAGAACATTCAGTACTTC
CDR3 protein: CASSVGGEKNIQYF
clone size: NA
V gene: TRBV9
D gene: NA
J gene: TRBJ2-4

CDR3 DNA: TGCGCCAGCAGCTCTGGGACCCCCCAAGAGACCCAGTACTTC
CDR3 protein: CASSSGTPQETQYF
clone size: NA
V gene: TRBV5-1
D gene: NA
J gene: TRBJ2-5

CDR3 DNA: TGTGCCAGCAGCTTCTGGGACAGGCACACAGATACGCAGTATTTT
CDR3 protein: CASSFWDRHTDTQYF
clone size: few
V gene: TRBV7-9
D gene: TRBD1
J gene: TRBJ2-3

CDR3 DNA: TGTGCCAGCAGCCCACCAAGACAGGGGGAGGCCAAAAACATTCAGTACTTC
CDR3 protein: CASSPPRQGEAKNIQYF
clone size: many
V gene: TRBV7-9
D gene: TRBD1
J gene: TRBJ2-4

CDR3 DNA: TGTGCCAGCAGCTCTTTTGGAGATGACACAGATACGCAGTATTTT
CDR3 protein: CASSSFGDDTDTQYF
clone size: few
V gene: TRBV7-2
D gene: NA
J gene: TRBJ2-3

CDR3 DNA: TGCGCCAGCAGCTTGGTAGGCGGGGGAGGCATTAACACTGAAGCTTTCTTT
CDR3 protein: CASSLVGGGGINTEAFF
clone size: NA
V gene: TRBV5-1
D gene: NA
J gene: TRBJ1-1

CDR3 DNA: TGCGCCAGCAGCCAACTCAGGGGACCCTACGAGCAGTACTTC
CDR3 protein: CASSQLRGPYEQYF
clone size: many
V gene: TRBV4-1
D gene: NA
J gene: TRBJ2-7

CDR3 DNA: TGCAGCGTTCCTTATCCCGGGACTTCGTCGGGCACTGAAGCTTTCTTT
CDR3 protein: CSVPYPGTSSGTEAFF
clone size: NA
V gene: TRBV29-1
D gene: NA
J gene: TRBJ1-1

CDR3 DNA: TGTGCCAGCACCCACGGAGGGGAAAACACTGAAGCTTTCTTT
CDR3 protein: CASTHGGENTEAFF
clone size: many
V gene: TRBV28
D gene: NA
J gene: TRBJ1-1

CDR3 DNA: TGTGCCAGCAGTTACTACCGTGGGGCTAGCGGGGCGGATACGCAGTATTTT
CDR3 protein: CASSYYRGASGADTQYF
clone size: NA
V gene: TRBV6-2/TRBV6-3
D gene: TRBD2
J gene: TRBJ2-3

CDR3 DNA: TGTGCCAGCAGCTTAGCATCGACAGGAACTAGCACAGATACGCAGTATTTT
CDR3 protein: CASSLASTGTSTDTQYF
clone size: NA
V gene: TRBV11-1
D gene: NA
J gene: TRBJ2-3

CDR3 DNA: TGTGCCAGCAGCGGCAGGGTGGACGAGCAGTACTTC
CDR3 protein: CASSGRVDEQYF
clone size: many
V gene: TRBV7-9
D gene: NA
J gene: TRBJ2-7

CDR3 DNA: TGTGCCAGCTGCTTGCGTAGGACCATCGTTTATCAGCCCCAGCATTTT
CDR3 protein: CASCLRRTIVYQPQHF
clone size: few
V gene: TRBV5-8
D gene: NA
J gene: TRBJ1-5

CDR3 DNA: TGTGCCAGCAGCTTATCACCCCGCTCTGGAAACACCATATATTTT
CDR3 protein: CASSLSPRSGNTIYF
clone size: few
V gene: TRBV7-8
D gene: NA
J gene: TRBJ1-3

CDR3 DNA: TGTGCCAGCAGCCAATGGCCCACAGATACGCAGTATTTT
CDR3 protein: CASSQWPTDTQYF
clone size: many
V gene: TRBV6-5
D gene: NA
J gene: TRBJ2-3

CDR3 DNA: TGTGCCAGCAGCTTAGCACCCTCGGGGTGGACTGAAGCTTTCTTT
CDR3 protein: CASSLAPSGWTEAFF
clone size: few
V gene: TRBV7-2
D gene: NA
J gene: TRBJ1-1

CDR3 DNA: TGTGCCAGCAGCTTAGCGAGGCAGGGGTTTACTGAAGCTTTCTTT
CDR3 protein: CASSLARQGFTEAFF
clone size: NA
V gene: TRBV7-9
D gene: NA
J gene: TRBJ1-1

CDR3 DNA: TGTGCCAGCAGCTTAGACGGGCATGAGCAGTTCTTC
CDR3 protein: CASSLDGHEQFF
clone size: NA
V gene: TRBV7-9
D gene: NA
J gene: TRBJ2-1

CDR3 DNA: TGTGCCAGCAGGCGACAGGAGGGGGGGAACACTGAAGCTTTCTTT
CDR3 protein: CASRRQEGGNTEAFF
clone size: few
V gene: TRBV12-3/TRBV12-4
D gene: NA
J gene: TRBJ1-1

CDR3 DNA: TGCAGTGCTCCCAGAACAGGGGAAGAGACCCAGTACTTC
CDR3 protein: CSAPRTGEETQYF
clone size: many
V gene: TRBV20-1
D gene: TRBD1
J gene: TRBJ2-5

CDR3 DNA: TGCAGTGCTCCCCCAGCGGGGGCCGGGGCGCAGTATTTT
CDR3 protein: CSAPPAGAGAQYF
clone size: NA
V gene: TRBV20-1
D gene: TRBD2
J gene: TRBJ2-3

CDR3 DNA: TGTGCCAGCAGCTCCCCCTTGGGTACGCAGTATTTT
CDR3 protein: CASSSPLGTQYF
clone size: NA
V gene: TRBV7-2
D gene: NA
J gene: TRBJ2-3

CDR3 DNA: TGTGCCAGCAGTTTTGGGAGCCCTGCAACTAATGAAAAACTGTTTTTT
CDR3 protein: CASSFGSPATNEKLFF
clone size: few
V gene: TRBV12-3/TRBV12-4
D gene: NA
J gene: TRBJ1-4

CDR3 DNA: TGTGCCAGCAGTCCCAAGGGGGGCTTGGGCACAGATACGCAGTATTTT
CDR3 protein: CASSPKGGLGTDTQYF
clone size: few
V gene: TRBV12-3/TRBV12-4
D gene: NA
J gene: TRBJ2-3

CDR3 DNA: TGTGCCAGCAGGGTGGGACAGTGGAACACTGAAGCTTTCTTT
CDR3 protein: CASRVGQWNTEAFF
clone size: NA
V gene: TRBV7-9
D gene: TRBD1
J gene: TRBJ1-1

CDR3 DNA: TGTGCCAGCACCCCCTGGGGCCAATCCTACGAGCAGTACTTC
CDR3 protein: CASTPWGQSYEQYF
clone size: many
V gene: TRBV12-3/TRBV12-4
D gene: NA
J gene: TRBJ2-7

CDR3 DNA: TGTGCCAGCAGTTACTCCGGACAGTATGCAACTAATGAAAAACTGTTTTTT
CDR3 protein: CASSYSGQYATNEKLFF
clone size: NA
V gene: TRBV6-5
D gene: NA
J gene: TRBJ1-4

CDR3 DNA: TGCAGTGCTAAACAGGGACGGGGGAATCAGCCCCAGCATTTT
CDR3 protein: CSAKQGRGNQPQHF
clone size: many
V gene: TRBV20-1
D gene: NA
J gene: TRBJ1-5

CDR3 DNA: TGCGCCAGCAGCCATGGGCCCTTGGCTCCACCTGAGCAGTTCTTC
CDR3 protein: CASSHGPLAPPEQFF
clone size: many
V gene: TRBV4-1
D gene: NA
J gene: TRBJ2-1

CDR3 DNA: TGTGCCATCACTGAGGGACAGGAGGCCACTGAAGCTTTCTTT
CDR3 protein: CAITEGQEATEAFF
clone size: few
V gene: TRBV10-3
D gene: TRBD1
J gene: TRBJ1-1

CDR3 DNA: TGTGCCAGCAGCCAAGACCTCGGGGGCACTGAAGCTTTCTTT
CDR3 protein: CASSQDLGGTEAFF
clone size: NA
V gene: TRBV3-1
D gene: NA
J gene: TRBJ1-1

CDR3 DNA: TGTGCCAGCAGTTCCCCGAGGGGGGTCGGCGAGCAGTACTTC
CDR3 protein: CASSSPRGVGEQYF
clone size: NA
V gene: TRBV28
D gene: NA
J gene: TRBJ2-7

CDR3 DNA: TGCAGCGCTAGAGATCTCGAGGACCACTACGAGCAGTACTTC
CDR3 protein: CSARDLEDHYEQYF
clone size: NA
V gene: TRBV20-1
D gene: NA
J gene: TRBJ2-7

CDR3 DNA: TGTGCCAGCAGCTCGACTCACACAGATACGCAGTATTTT
CDR3 protein: CASSSTHTDTQYF
clone size: NA
V gene: TRBV7-3
D gene: NA
J gene: TRBJ2-3

CDR3 DNA: TGCGCCACCAGTGGACAGGGAGGGGTTCAAGAGACCCAGTACTTC
CDR3 protein: CATSGQGGVQETQYF
clone size: NA
V gene: TRBV5-1
D gene: NA
J gene: TRBJ2-5

CDR3 DNA: TGTGCCAGCACGGACTGGCCAGATACGCAGTATTTT
CDR3 protein: CASTDWPDTQYF
clone size: many
V gene: TRBV6-2/TRBV6-3
D gene: NA
J gene: TRBJ2-3

CDR3 DNA: TGTGCCAGCAGCCAATTCGCAACTAGCGGGAGGGGCGGGTACGAGCAGTACTTC
CDR3 protein: CASSQFATSGRGGYEQYF
clone size: few
V gene: TRBV14
D gene: TRBD2
J gene: TRBJ2-7

CDR3 DNA: TGTGCCAGCAGTTGGGGGAGAGGGTACAATGAGCAGTTCTTC
CDR3 protein: CASSWGRGYNEQFF
clone size: NA
V gene: TRBV27
D gene: NA
J gene: TRBJ2-1

CDR3 DNA: TGTGCCAGCAGTTGGCCCGGTTTGGTAGCGGGTCAAAGCTCCTACAATGAGCAGTTCTTC
CDR3 protein: CASSWPGLVAGQSSYNEQFF
clone size: NA
V gene: TRBV27
D gene: TRBD2
J gene: TRBJ2-1

CDR3 DNA: TGTGCCAGCAGCACTACAGGGATTGAAAACTATGGCTACACCTTC
CDR3 protein: CASSTTGIENYGYTF
clone size: many
V gene: TRBV7-3
D gene: NA
J gene: TRBJ1-2

CDR3 DNA: TGTGCCAGCAGTTACTCTTCGGGAGGAAAGACCCAGTACTTC
CDR3 protein: CASSYSSGGKTQYF
clone size: NA
V gene: TRBV6-5
D gene: TRBD2
J gene: TRBJ2-5

CDR3 DNA: TGCAGTGCTAGACAAAACCGGCACGGGGACAGGGGGCGATGGAGTGGGTACGAGCAGTACTTC
CDR3 protein: CSARQNRHGDRGRWSGYEQYF
clone size: few
V gene: TRBV20-1
D gene: TRBD1
J gene: TRBJ2-7

CDR3 DNA: TGCAGCGATGGGCGGGGGAGGAGCTCCTACGAGCAGTACTTC
CDR3 protein: CSDGRGRSSYEQYF
clone size: NA
V gene: TRBV29-1
D gene: TRBD2
J gene: TRBJ2-7

CDR3 DNA: TGCAGTGCTAGAGATTCCGTAGCGGGACTGTACAATGAGCAGTACTTC
CDR3 protein: CSARDSVAGLYNEQYF
clone size: NA
V gene: TRBV20-1
D gene: TRBD2
J gene: TRBJ2-7

CDR3 DNA: TGTGCCAGCAGCGTGTCCCCCGGAGGCTCTGGAAACACCATATATTTT
CDR3 protein: CASSVSPGGSGNTIYF
clone size: few
V gene: TRBV9
D gene: NA
J gene: TRBJ1-3

CDR3 DNA: TGTGCCAGCAGCTCCTCGCCCTTACTAGTAGCCAAAAACATTCAGTACTTC
CDR3 protein: CASSSSPLLVAKNIQYF
clone size: many
V gene: TRBV7-8
D gene: NA
J gene: TRBJ2-4

CDR3 DNA: TGTGCCAGCAGCTTTGGGACAGGGGTCTCACCCCTCCACTTT
CDR3 protein: CASSFGTGVSPLHF
clone size: few
V gene: TRBV11-2
D gene: TRBD1
J gene: TRBJ1-6

CDR3 DNA: TGCAGTGCAAATCCACCGGGACTAGCGGGAGTGAGAACCTCCTACGAGCAGTACTTC
CDR3 protein: CSANPPGLAGVRTSYEQYF
clone size: few
V gene: TRBV20-1
D gene: TRBD2
J gene: TRBJ2-7

CDR3 DNA: TGCGCCAGCAGCTTGGAGGGTGGCTACACCTTC
CDR3 protein: CASSLEGGYTF
clone size: few
V gene: TRBV5-1
D gene: NA
J gene: TRBJ1-2

CDR3 DNA: TGTGCCAGCAGCTTATTTGGTCCCCTAGCGGGAGGTCTTTCGGAGTCCGGGGAGCTGTTTTTT
CDR3 protein: CASSLFGPLAGGLSESGELFF
clone size: NA
V gene: TRBV7-6
D gene: TRBD2
J gene: TRBJ2-2